This T cell receptor (beta chain) was observed in a study of vaccination and CD4 T cells after COVID-19. In regard to this clonotype: Its antigen is as yet unknown.

As to treatment: approximately 11-day PBMC culture with coronavirus spike peptide pools or control peptides (ViraFEST assay). Cultured CD4+ T-cell DNA underwent Oncomine TCR Beta short-read sequencing. MiXCR, applied by TCRdb to the PCR reads, yields one record per CDR3 protein. The repertoire has fewer than 15,000 distinct CDR3 sequences, about 61% of them found once; the top ten carry about 10%. V dropped 7 bases and J dropped 0 bases, with 7 bases sitting between them. The V gene's germline CDR1 is SGHRS and CDR2 YFSETQ. CDR3 length: 12 amino acids. The receptor comes from a human donor who had recovered from COVID-19. The chain couples TRBV5-1 to TRBJ2-5; D is possibly TRBD1 (6 bases). Sequencing was done on a sample of CD4+ T cells from blood, cultured in vitro. The CDR3 DNA follows: TGCGCCAGCCACAGGGACCAAGAGACCCAGTACTTC. This codes for CASHRDQETQYF.